This T cell receptor (beta chain) was documented in a study of siplizumab effects on memory and regulatory T cells. Study-level results: Naive T cells appeared more diverse than memory cells and seemed to be major alloresponse contributors. Roughly 75-97% of proliferating clones (CD4+ or CD8+) could not be assigned a naive or memory phenotype. Siplizumab gave mappable alloreactive CD4+ clones an average Treg-derived fraction of about 64%, against around 29% in controls.

Comment on this clone: Its antigen remains unknown.

CDR1 SGDLS and CDR2 YYNGEE come from the germline V gene. V dropped 0 bases and J dropped 2 bases, with 9 bases sitting between them. The CDR3 contains 16 residues. Approximately 10^5 TCR templates underwent assay in every sample. Generated by immunoSEQ multiplex PCR, the TCRdb table keeps only in-frame clones and is missing some. The sample yields 90,000 to 120,000 clones, more than 85% seen once. The receptor's source is a human donor in good health. Some clones in this sample may be carry-over from other donors' samples. The chain uses TRBV9 and TRBJ2-6; TRBD1 is a possible D gene (6 bases). Sequenced material: CD4+ T cells sorted from blood. CDR3 in DNA: TGTGCCAGCAGCGTAGGGGCAGGGGCTGGGGCCAACGTCCTGACTTTC. It is translated as CASSVGAGAGANVLTF.